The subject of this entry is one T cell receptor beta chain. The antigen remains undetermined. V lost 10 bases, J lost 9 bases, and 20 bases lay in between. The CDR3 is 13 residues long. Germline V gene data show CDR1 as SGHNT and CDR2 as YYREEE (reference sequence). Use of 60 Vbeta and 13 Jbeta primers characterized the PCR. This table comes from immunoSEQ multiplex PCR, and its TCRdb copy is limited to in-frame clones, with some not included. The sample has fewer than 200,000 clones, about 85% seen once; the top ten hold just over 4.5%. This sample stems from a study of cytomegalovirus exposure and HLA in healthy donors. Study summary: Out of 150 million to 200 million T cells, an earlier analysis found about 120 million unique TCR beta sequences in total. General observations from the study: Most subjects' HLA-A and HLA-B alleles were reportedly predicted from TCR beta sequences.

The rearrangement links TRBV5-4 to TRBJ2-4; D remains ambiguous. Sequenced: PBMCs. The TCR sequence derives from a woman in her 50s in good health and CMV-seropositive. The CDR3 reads CASHSRTETIQYF. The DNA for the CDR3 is TGTGCCTCCCACTCGAGAACGGAGACCATTCAGTACTTC.